Shown below are 7 T cell receptor beta chains from a single sample sequenced in a study of blood T cell repertoires in COVID-19 (dated by TCRdb to about 2020). Libraries were prepared through the immunoSEQ multiplex PCR assay. In its TCRdb copy, this immuneACCESS table keeps in-frame sequences only and misses some clones. Where compared with another copy, unresolved V genes explain less than half of these, and the others have no known cause. The sample has about 100,000 clones on record, around four fifths of them singletons. The ten largest clones take up around an eighth of the sample. Sequencing was carried out using peripheral blood. These TCRs come from a man aged 45-65 years with active or convalescent COVID-19.

This chain uses TRBV19 with TRBJ1-5; TRBD1 aligns across 8 bases. Unmatched junction bases numbered 6, after V lost 3 bases and J lost 5 bases. Germline assignment: CDR1 LNHDA and CDR2 SQIVND (reference sequence). The CDR3 has 15 amino acids. The CDR3 spells CASSMDRASDQPQHF. The DNA of the CDR3 is TGTGCCAGTAGTATGGACAGGGCATCCGATCAGCCCCAGCATTTT.

This rearrangement joins TRBV2 to TRBJ1-1; 7 positions agree with TRBD1. Per the germline V gene, CDR1 is SNHLY and CDR2 is FYNNEI. Germline trimming cut 6 bases from V and 3 bases from J; bases unmatched to any gene: 4. There are 13 residues in the CDR3. CDR3 residues: CASSTDRDTEAFF. The CDR3, as DNA: TGTGCCAGCAGCACCGACAGGGACACTGAAGCTTTCTTT.

V usage is TRBV7-8 and J usage is TRBJ2-5; possibly TRBD2 for D (5 bases). The CDR3 is 14 residues long. V gave up 6 bases and J gave up 5 bases, with 16 bases separating them. From germline, CDR1 is SGHVS and CDR2 FQNEAQ. CDR3 sequence reads: CASSSSRRGETQYF. The CDR3 DNA follows: TGTGCCAGCAGTTCCTCCCGTAGAGGGGAGACCCAGTACTTC.

The rearrangement uses TRBV12-3 or TRBV12-4 and TRBJ2-1; 9 bases align to TRBD1. This CDR3 is built from 13 residues. V lost 6 bases and J lost 9; bases outside the gene matches: 6. The CDR3 region has the DNA TGTGCCAGCAGCGAGGACAGGGGAAGTGAGCAGTTCTTC. This codes for CASSEDRGSEQFF.

The J gene is TRBJ2-1, the V gene TRBV4-1; 9 bases map to TRBD1. There are 13 residues in the CDR3. After removal of 6 bases from V and 5 bases from J, the junction contained 2 bases not matched to a gene. Germline V CDR1 and CDR2: MGHRA, YSYEKL. In DNA, the CDR3 is TGCGCCAGCAGGGGGACAGGGCACAATGAGCAGTTCTTC. Translated, it gives CASRGTGHNEQFF.

This sequence joins TRBV6-5 and TRBJ1-4; no clear D. Trimming left V 4 bases short and J 5 bases short, with 14 bases between. This CDR3 spans 15 amino acids. Germline CDR1 and CDR2: MNHEY and SVGAGI. The CDR3 coding sequence is TGTGCCAGCAGTTCCCCCTTTCAGGCGAATGAAAAACTGTTTTTT. Translation: CASSSPFQANEKLFF.

The V call is TRBV6-5, the J call TRBJ2-7; weak D call: TRBD1 (6 bases). The CDR3 sequence is 15 residues long. Trimming shortened V by 6 bases and J by 3 bases, and 18 bases separated the two germline ends. CDR1 and CDR2 (germline): MNHEY, SVGAGI. CDR3 region: CASRGVGRGVYEQYF. Written as DNA, the CDR3 is TGTGCCAGCAGGGGCGTGGGCAGGGGAGTCTACGAGCAGTACTTC.